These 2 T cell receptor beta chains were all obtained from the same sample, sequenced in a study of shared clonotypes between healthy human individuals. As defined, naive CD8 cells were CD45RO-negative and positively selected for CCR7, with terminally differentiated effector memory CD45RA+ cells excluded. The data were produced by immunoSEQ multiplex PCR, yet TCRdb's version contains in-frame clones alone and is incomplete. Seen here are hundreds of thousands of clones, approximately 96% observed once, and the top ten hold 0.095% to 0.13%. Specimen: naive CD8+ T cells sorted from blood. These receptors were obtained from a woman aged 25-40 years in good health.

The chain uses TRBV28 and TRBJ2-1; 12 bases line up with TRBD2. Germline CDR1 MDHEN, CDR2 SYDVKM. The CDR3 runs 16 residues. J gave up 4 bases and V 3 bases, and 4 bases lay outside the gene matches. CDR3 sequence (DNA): TGTGCCAGCAGTTTCAGAGGACTAGCGGGGTACAATGAGCAGTTCTTC. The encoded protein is CASSFRGLAGYNEQFF.

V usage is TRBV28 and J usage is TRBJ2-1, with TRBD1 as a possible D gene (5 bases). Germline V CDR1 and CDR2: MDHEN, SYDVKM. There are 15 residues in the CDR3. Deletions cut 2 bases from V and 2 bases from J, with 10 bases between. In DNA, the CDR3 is TGTGCCAGCAGTTTAGGGGCGTGGGCCTACAATGAGCAGTTCTTC. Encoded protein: CASSLGAWAYNEQFF.